This T cell receptor beta chain appears in the sequencing data of a study of T cell repertoires in cytomegalovirus infection. About the research overall: The public TCR beta signatures pointed to both CMV infection and matching HLA type. Study-wide findings and caveats: In two of eight donors, the top clonotype was HLA-C-restricted CMV-specific.

Concerning this clonotype itself: The antigen is unknown.

TCRdb fed the reads into MiXCR, producing one record per CDR3 protein. The table has more than 400,000 distinct CDR3 sequences, 26% seen once. Germline V gene data show CDR1 as SGHVS and CDR2 as FNYEAQ. The CDR3 sequence is 15 residues long. Trimming removed 5 bases from V and 5 bases from J, with 18 bases in between. This TCR came from a human donor in good health (CMV status not recorded). Some clones in this sample may be carry-over from other donors' samples. This sequence joins TRBV7-6 and TRBJ2-5; no reliable D call. The sequencing sample was made of PBMCs. The DNA for the CDR3 is TGTGCCAGCAGCCGGATTGAGATAGGTCGCGAGACCCAGTACTTC. As protein: CASSRIEIGRETQYF.